The clone carrying this T cell receptor (beta chain) was found many times. Its antigen is not identified. This record belongs to a study of early T cells in non-severe SARS-CoV-2 infection. Overall study: Unsorted whole blood bulk RNA was sequenced, with unpaired chains. Study findings and constraints: Lookups in VDJdb leaned toward anti-spike CD8 responses and missed private and CD4 specificities.

Germline V gives CDR1 KGHSH, CDR2 LQKENI. Trimming removed 3 bases at V and 5 bases at J, with 10 bases between. The CDR3 covers 13 residues. The TCR library protocol was used to attach unique molecular identifiers. These identifiers were attached to individual cDNA molecules. TCRdb re-called the 5' RACE reads through MiXCR, storing one row per CDR3 protein. The repertoire holds about 100,000 distinct CDR3 sequences, with about 13% as singletons. The V gene is TRBV18, the J gene TRBJ2-5, with D possibly being TRBD1 (5 bases). The sample comprised whole blood. The source of this sequence is an adult who was a healthcare worker with PCR-confirmed SARS-CoV-2 infection or an uninfected control (not recorded which). CDR3 DNA sequence: TGTGCCAGCTCACCCCAGGGTGGCGAGACCCAGTACTTC. It yields the protein CASSPQGGETQYF. Filled out from reference TRBV18 and TRBJ2-5, the complete variable domain reads NAGVMQNPRHLVRRRGQEARLRCSPMKGHSHVYWYRQLPEEGLKFMVYLQKENIIDESGMPKERFSAEFPKEGPSILRIQQVVRGDSAAYFCASSPQGGETQYFGPGTRLLVL.